This T cell receptor (beta chain) derives from a study of identical twins (TCRdb year 2016). In the study overall: To test whether fetal clonotypes persist, the study used deep sequencing on TCR alpha and beta repertoires from monozygotic twins, unrelated adults of various ages, and cord blood. To rule out contamination, the twin experiments were replicated at different times with different library preparation protocols. The full study reports these points: Invariant T cells such as MAIT and iNKT could partly confound zero-insertion analyses, though diverse VJ usage argued against this for most clonotypes. Recombination models systematically underestimated out-of-frame TCR alpha sharing in monozygotic twins but agreed with sharing between unrelated individuals. Fewer insertions were carried by abundant cord blood beta clonotypes; a weaker similar trend was observed in young adult naive repertoires, while no such trend was observed in memory repertoires. Because the same donors could not be followed over many years, the conclusions relied on cross-sectional statistical analysis. In beta out-of-frame sequences, excess twin sharing was weaker, because having fewer shared sequences lowered the signal-to-noise ratio. Compared with coincidental sharing between unrelated individuals, out-of-frame TCR alpha sequences shared between twins showed an excess of sequences with low generation probability.

Trimming takes 6 bases from V and 1 base from J, and the germline ends sit 12 bases apart. A total of 14 residues make up the CDR3, ends included. The CDR3 DNA has 42 bases and is translated from base 1. Looking up the germline V gene yields CDR1 SNHLY and CDR2 FYNNEI. Remarks on this clonotype: No cognate antigen has been identified for it. It is likely a read error, because the conserved phenylalanine at the end of the CDR3 is missing.

Library prep was done by 5' RACE. The instrument was an Illumina HiSeq 2000. A universal primer binding site was introduced by template switching, and a unique molecular identifier was present in the final cDNA, enabling accurate counting of TCR cDNA molecules. Specific primers in the conserved constant-segment region were used to synthesize first-strand cDNA for the TCR alpha and beta chains. To control for contamination, every cDNA library was double barcoded, receiving both a SMART-Mk sample barcode and Illumina barcodes. TruSeq adapter sequences, together with Illumina sample barcodes, were added in two successive PCR steps. The Illumina HiSeq platform was used with custom primers to sequence TCR alpha and beta cDNA libraries. The published analysis was carried out like this. Unique molecular identifiers were extracted from raw reads with MiGEC, and CDR3 positions were determined with MiXCR. Recombination models were inferred per individual with the repgenHMM and IGoR tools using an EM algorithm. The tcR package in R was used for shared clonotype analysis, with sharing normalized by the product of cloneset sizes. Out-of-frame nonproductive sequences were analyzed to study raw recombination free of thymic and clonal selection effects. TCRdb cleaned the public reads at Q25 with fastp, built clones with MiXCR and kept in-frame beta chains. Rows with a matching CDR3 protein are joined into one entry that keeps the most common DNA and genes. TCRdb, not the original authors, processed these V and J calls. Here the sample has about 1.7 million distinct CDR3 sequences; 32% occur a single time. In total, the top ten clones hold roughly 0.3% of the sample.

Every donor in the study was a healthy Caucasian. The receptor was derived from a newborn girl in good health. This receptor chain uses TRBV2 and TRBJ1-2; the D segment could be TRBD1, given 6 matching bases. Material: cord blood. CDR3 loop: CASRGQTNNYGYTL. The DNA sequence is TGTGCCAGCAGAGGACAGACTAATAACTATGGCTACACCTTA.